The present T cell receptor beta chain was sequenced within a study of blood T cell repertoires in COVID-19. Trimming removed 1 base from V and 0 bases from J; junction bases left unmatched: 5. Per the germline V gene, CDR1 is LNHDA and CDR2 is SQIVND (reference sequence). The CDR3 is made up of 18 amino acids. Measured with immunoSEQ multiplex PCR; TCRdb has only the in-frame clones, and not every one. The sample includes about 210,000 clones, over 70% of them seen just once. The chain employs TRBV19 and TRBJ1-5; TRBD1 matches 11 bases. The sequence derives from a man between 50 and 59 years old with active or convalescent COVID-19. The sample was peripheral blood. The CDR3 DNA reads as TGTGCCAGTAGTATAGCGGACAGGGGGCCATATAGCAATCAGCCCCAGCATTTT. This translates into CASSIADRGPYSNQPQHF.